A selection of T cell receptor beta chains follows, all from one sample in a study of blood T cell repertoires in COVID-19. Only in-frame clones appear in the TCRdb table, and some are missing; sequencing was by immunoSEQ multiplex PCR. Here the sample spans some 73,000 clones, almost 85% being singletons. The sequenced sample consisted of peripheral blood. Receptors were obtained from a man aged 45-65 years with COVID-19, enrolled during active disease. CDR3s leave out the opening cysteine and the closing phenylalanine or tryptophan. Clone size is stated in some rows and not others, as once, few, many or a class when expanded.

J: TRBJ2-7; V: TRBV19; size: -; CDR3: ARITGLRSYEQY
J: TRBJ2-3; V: TRBV7-9; size: -; CDR3: ASNPTSGADTQY
J: TRBJ1-1; V: TRBV25-1; size: -; CDR3: ASRRDLGTAEAF
J: TRBJ1-4; V: TRBV5-1; size: -; CDR3: ASSGGNRGPEKLF
J: TRBJ1-2; V: TRBV12-5; size: -; CDR3: ASGLTGDYGYT
J: TRBJ2-1; V: TRBV5-1; size: -; CDR3: ASSLPREVDEQF
J: TRBJ1-1; V: TRBV7-6; size: -; CDR3: ASSLLAGMNTEAF
J: TRBJ2-6; V: TRBV5-1; size: -; CDR3: ASSEVSEAGANVLT
J: TRBJ1-1; V: TRBV28; size: -; CDR3: ASSLQGGFTEAF
J: TRBJ2-6; V: TRBV15; size: -; CDR3: ATSRASSGANVLT
J: TRBJ1-1; V: TRBV11-2; size: -; CDR3: ASSLRASEAF
J: TRBJ2-3; V: TRBV19; size: -; CDR3: ACSNSGTSTDTQY
J: TRBJ2-1; V: TRBV7-3; size: -; CDR3: ASSPRTGGSSYNEQF
J: TRBJ1-6; V: TRBV30; size: few; CDR3: AGRGSYNSPLH
J: TRBJ1-1; V: TRBV29-1; size: -; CDR3: SVIPDRQNTEAF
J: TRBJ2-6; V: TRBV28; size: -; CDR3: ASSPFPGSLLSGANVLT
J: TRBJ1-1; V: TRBV9; size: -; CDR3: ASSQPPDSAEAF
J: TRBJ2-2; V: TRBV15; size: few; CDR3: ATDGGVGGELF
J: TRBJ1-2; V: TRBV5-1; size: few; CDR3: ASSSTGYGYT
J: TRBJ2-5; V: TRBV25-1; size: -; CDR3: ASSGRRAWDRGRETQY
J: TRBJ1-5; V: TRBV19; size: -; CDR3: ASSWGGAARNQPQH
J: TRBJ2-5; V: TRBV29-1; size: -; CDR3: SVEDRGGTQY
J: TRBJ1-2; V: TRBV9; size: once; CDR3: ASSEIFRGYT
J: TRBJ2-3; V: TRBV25-1; size: -; CDR3: ASSDRAGDVTDTQY
J: TRBJ2-5; V: TRBV5-6; size: -; CDR3: ATHGERGGQETQY
J: TRBJ2-7; V: TRBV19; size: -; CDR3: ASSRGRTTYEQY
J: TRBJ2-2; V: TRBV28; size: once; CDR3: ASRNSGNTGELF
J: TRBJ2-1; V: TRBV7-9; size: -; CDR3: ASSPRDYRNEQF
J: TRBJ1-6; V: TRBV30; size: -; CDR3: AWSNREGSPLH
J: TRBJ2-5; V: TRBV10-3; size: -; CDR3: AISDRAQETQY
J: TRBJ2-1; V: TRBV29-1; size: -; CDR3: TADPGYNEQF
J: TRBJ1-1; V: TRBV10-1; size: few; CDR3: ASRAREGTEAF
J: TRBJ2-1; V: TRBV7-7; size: -; CDR3: ASSLTSGRGNEQF
J: TRBJ2-1; V: TRBV4-1; size: once; CDR3: ASSPGGSYNEQF
J: TRBJ2-3; V: TRBV6-6; size: -; CDR3: ASSYGGGGLTDTQY